This T cell receptor (beta chain) derives from a study of blood T cell repertoires in COVID-19. Overall study: The United States, Italy and Spain were the sources of the acute and convalescent COVID-19 samples. In each case, the material was cDNA or gDNA derived from T cells, B-cell-depleted T cells, or PBMCs.

Only a few counts were recorded for this clone. Original data processing: Cell counts per sample came from amplifying reference gene primers. Generated by immunoSEQ multiplex PCR, the TCRdb table keeps only in-frame clones and is missing some. For V, J and clone size, that table is used; D and trimming come from the DNA. The table lists more than 150,000 clones, roughly 90% of them singletons. This TCR was sampled from a woman between 65 and 79 years old with acute or convalescent COVID-19. The sample taken for sequencing was peripheral blood.

The CDR3, as DNA: TGTGCCAGCAGCTCTACGGACAGGTTCCCCTACGAGCAGTACTTC. As protein: CASSSTDRFPYEQYF. This chain connects TRBV7-9 to TRBJ2-7, with 7 bases that match TRBD1. The J segment lost 2 bases and the V segment lost 4 bases, leaving 8 bases of the junction unmatched. The V gene's germline CDR1 is SEHNR and CDR2 FQNEAQ (reference sequence). The CDR3 spans 15 residues.